The rows below give T cell receptor beta chains drawn from one sample of a study of blood T cell repertoires in COVID-19. The table came from immunoSEQ multiplex PCR; TCRdb's copy has only in-frame clones and leaves some out. Here the sample spans 75,000 to 90,000 clones, 90% to 95% being singletons. Sequenced sample: peripheral blood. These receptors were collected from a woman aged 45-60 years in a cohort sampled during active COVID-19. Each CDR3 is given with its conserved first and last residue. The D gene is left open where the match is weak. Clone size appears in some rows only: once, few, many, or a class for an expanded clone.

clone_size j_call v_call d_call cdr3_aa cdr3_nt
NA TRBJ2-5 TRBV2 TRBD2 CASRGLAGETQYF TGTGCCAGCAGGGGACTAGCGGGAGAGACCCAGTACTTC
NA TRBJ1-6 TRBV9 NA CASSVSAGRGSPLHF TGTGCCAGCAGCGTATCGGCGGGCAGGGGCTCACCCCTCCACTTT
NA TRBJ2-2 TRBV19 TRBD2 CARREGPGELFF TGTGCCAGGCGGGAGGGTCCCGGGGAGCTGTTTTTT
NA TRBJ2-2 TRBV6-1 NA CASSGLSGQGGAGELFF TGTGCCAGCAGTGGTTTGTCGGGTCAGGGTGGCGCCGGGGAGCTGTTTTTT
once TRBJ2-1 TRBV19 TRBD2 CASKVRAGAGQNEQFF TGTGCCAGTAAAGTCCGAGCGGGAGCCGGTCAGAATGAGCAGTTCTTC
once TRBJ2-7 TRBV3-1/TRBV3-2 TRBD1 CASSPGTASYEQYF TGTGCCAGCAGCCCGGGGACAGCATCCTACGAGCAGTACTTC
once TRBJ2-7 TRBV10-2 TRBD2 CASTRSLAEHYEQYF TGCGCCAGCACGCGTTCGCTAGCGGAGCACTACGAGCAGTACTTC
NA TRBJ1-5 TRBV6-5 NA CASSRKGADNQPQHF TGTGCCAGCAGCCGAAAAGGAGCTGACAATCAGCCCCAGCATTTT
NA TRBJ1-1 TRBV24-1 TRBD1 CATSDFRGEAFF TGTGCCACCAGTGATTTCAGGGGGGAAGCTTTCTTT
NA TRBJ1-1 TRBV21-1 NA CASSKGQGASKIGSEAFF TGTGCCAGCAGCAAAGGCCAGGGGGCCTCAAAAATCGGATCTGAAGCTTTCTTT
NA TRBJ1-1 TRBV19 NA CASTTSMNTEAFF TGTGCCAGTACCACAAGTATGAACACTGAAGCTTTCTTT
once TRBJ1-1 TRBV19 TRBD1 CASSMYQGATEAFF TGTGCCAGTAGTATGTATCAGGGGGCGACTGAAGCTTTCTTT
NA TRBJ1-1 TRBV6-5 TRBD1 CASSWTGITEAFF TGTGCCAGCAGTTGGACAGGGATCACTGAAGCTTTCTTT
NA TRBJ2-1 TRBV18 TRBD1 CASSAGQVNEQFF TGTGCCAGCTCAGCAGGACAGGTTAATGAGCAGTTCTTC
NA TRBJ2-3 TRBV5-6 NA CASIRPGDTQYF TGTGCCAGCATACGCCCGGGAGATACGCAGTATTTT
NA TRBJ2-7 TRBV5-1 NA CASSPDYTGPSSYEQYF TGCGCCAGCAGCCCGGATTATACAGGGCCCAGCTCCTACGAGCAGTACTTC
NA TRBJ2-1 TRBV3-1/TRBV3-2 TRBD2 CASSQVTSGAVSDEQFF TGTGCCAGCAGCCAAGTGACTAGCGGGGCGGTATCCGATGAGCAGTTCTTC
NA TRBJ2-3 TRBV6-4 TRBD1 CASREGQGADTQYF TGTGCCAGCAGAGAAGGACAGGGTGCAGATACGCAGTATTTT
NA TRBJ2-7 TRBV19 TRBD1 CASSITGTGEYEQYF TGTGCCAGTAGTATAACGGGGACAGGGGAATACGAGCAGTACTTC